The clone carrying this TCR beta chain was recorded a few times. Its specificity is not known. Under the authors' procedure: A classifier for distant metastasis in papillary thyroid cancer was constructed using CDR3 differences observed across clinicopathological groups. TCRdb re-called the PCR reads with MiXCR. TCRdb, rather than the study authors, made the V and J calls. The sample includes about 22,000 clones, around 20% of them seen just once. This CDR3 has 16 residues. Germline V gene sequence: CDR1 MNHEY, CDR2 SVGEGT. The J segment lost 0 bases and the V segment lost 0 bases, leaving 2 bases of the junction unmatched. The sample is drawn from a study of metastatic and nonmetastatic thyroid tumors. Study-wide points: According to reports, the diversity of TCR beta was significantly higher in malignant thyroid tumors than in benign nodules, and this held in both blood and tumor samples.

All patients reached thyroid surgery having received no treatment beforehand. This chain connects TRBV6-2 or TRBV6-3 to TRBJ2-3; 8 positions agree with TRBD2. The sequence came from a male donor with papillary thyroid cancer or a benign thyroid nodule (not recorded which). Some clones in this sample may be carry-over from other donors' samples. The material sequenced was blood. CDR3 nucleotides: TGTGCCAGCAGTTACTCGTCTAGCGGGAGCACAGATACGCAGTATTTT. It codes for CASSYSSSGSTDTQYF.